Following are 7 T cell receptor beta chains from one sample sequenced in a study of T cells in Graves' hyperthyroidism and ophthalmopathy. Researchers took RNA transcripts and amplified the TCR beta CDR3 regions from them. HTBI primers were used for first-round RT-PCR of the TCR CDR3. From the multiplex PCR reads, TCRdb called clonotypes with MiXCR, one entry per CDR3 protein. The sample has hundreds of thousands of distinct CDR3 sequences, 12% to 15% seen once. The specimen sequenced was blood. These receptor sequences come from a woman between 18 and 30 years old with Graves' hyperthyroidism.

The V and J genes are TRBV19 and TRBJ1-1; a possible D gene is TRBD1 (5 bases). Germline CDR1 LNHDA, CDR2 SQIVND (reference sequence). V was cut by 5 bases and J by 4 bases, with 20 bases left in between. This CDR3 region has 16 residues. CDR3 nucleotides: TGTGCCAGTAGTCTCGGGACGGCTTTTACGGGCACTGAAGCTTTCTTT. It codes for CASSLGTAFTGTEAFF.

The table lists this clonotype with many counts. The chain couples TRBV20-1 to TRBJ2-5; 10 bases agree with TRBD2. This CDR3 has 12 amino acids. Germline assignment: CDR1 DFQATT and CDR2 SNEGSKA (reference sequence). V shed 7 bases, J shed 3 bases, and the junction held 2 bases outside the gene matches. CDR3 protein: CSGLAGEETQYF. The DNA of the CDR3 is TGCAGTGGCCTAGCGGGAGAAGAGACCCAGTACTTC.

This clonotype has ten or more counts. This chain connects TRBV12-3 or TRBV12-4 to TRBJ2-7; 7 bases are a match to TRBD2. The CDR3 covers 14 residues. The J segment lost 4 bases and the V segment lost 6 bases, leaving 9 bases of the junction unmatched. This CDR3 reads CASSVGGTVYEQYF. CDR3 bases: TGTGCCAGCAGCGTGGGGGGGACTGTTTACGAGCAGTACTTC.

This clonotype was counted many times. The chain employs TRBV28 and TRBJ2-7, with 7 bases lining up with TRBD1. The CDR3 is made up of 14 amino acids. The ends lost 8 bases at V and 0 bases at J; junction bases unmatched: 7. CDR1 MDHEN and CDR2 SYDVKM come from the germline V gene. CDR3 loop: CASGAGGYSYEQYF. In DNA, the CDR3 is TGTGCCAGCGGTGCAGGGGGATACTCCTACGAGCAGTACTTC.

Ten or more counts support this clonotype. CDR3 protein: CASSPLRLGTDTQYF. For the CDR3, the DNA is TGTGCCAGCAGCCCCCTCCGGCTAGGCACAGATACGCAGTATTTT. The chain carries TRBV11-2 and TRBJ2-3; no firm D call. Germline assignment: CDR1 SGHAT and CDR2 FQNNGV. The CDR3 sequence is 15 residues long. Deletions cut 5 bases from V and 1 base from J, with 13 bases between.

The sample holds many counts of this clonotype. This chain links TRBV6-1 with TRBJ2-3; TRBD2 agrees at 11 bases. The CDR3 runs 17 residues. Germline V gives CDR1 MNHNS, CDR2 SASEGT. V shed 7 bases, J shed 3 bases, and the junction held 12 bases outside the gene matches. For the CDR3, the DNA is TGTGCCAGCACCAACGGGATAGCGGGAGGGCAAACAGATACGCAGTATTTT. Its protein product is CASTNGIAGGQTDTQYF.

V gene TRBV4-1 combines with J gene TRBJ1-3, with D possibly matching TRBD1 (6 bases). Germline V gives CDR1 MGHRA, CDR2 YSYEKL. The CDR3 covers 15 residues. Trimming removed 5 bases at V and 5 bases at J, with 16 bases between. CDR3 nucleotide sequence: TGCGCCAGCAGCTCCATCGGGACATCGCGAAACACCATATATTTT. This sequence encodes CASSSIGTSRNTIYF.